The present TCR beta chain was sequenced within a study of T cells in localized non-small cell lung cancer. Findings and limits, study-wide: Across samples, adjacent lung featured a median around 57 of the top 100 tumor clones.

Generated by immunoSEQ multiplex PCR, the TCRdb table keeps only in-frame clones and is missing some. The sample gives about 75,000 clones, around 84% of which show up once; nearly 9.5% is in the top ten. This clone has just a few counts. As yet, its antigen is unknown. J was trimmed by 2 bases and V by 5 bases; bases with no gene match: 6. This CDR3 comprises 15 residues. Germline-derived CDR1 and CDR2 are SGHTA and FQGNSA. The receptor was isolated from an older female donor with stage I lung adenocarcinoma. V is TRBV7-2 and J is TRBJ2-3; 8 bases map to TRBD2. Here the sequenced sample was peripheral blood, taken before any cancer treatment. Here the CDR3 DNA reads TGTGCCAGCAGCCTTACTAGCGGCTACACAGATACGCAGTATTTT. This translates into CASSLTSGYTDTQYF.